A single T cell receptor beta chain is shown here with its context. The sample belongs to a study of OX40 agonist ivuxolimab in advanced cancers. Looked up from germline, CDR1 is KGHSH and CDR2 is LQKENI. V lost 5 bases, J lost 0 bases, and 5 bases stayed unmatched. The CDR3 is made up of 16 amino acids. Sequencing was performed with immunoSEQ multiplex PCR; in TCRdb, only in-frame clones are kept and a portion is missing. Of about 66,000 clones in the sample, roughly 84% were seen once. This rearrangement joins TRBV18 to TRBJ2-1; 9 bases are a match to TRBD2. This receptor was obtained from an adult with an advanced solid tumor such as melanoma, head and neck, liver or kidney cancer. Sample: CD4+ or CD8+ T cells sorted from blood, taken in a trial of the OX40 agonist ivuxolimab. The CDR3: CASSSSGGSSYNEQFF. The CDR3 bases are TGTGCCAGCTCATCAAGCGGGGGGAGCTCCTACAATGAGCAGTTCTTC.